This T cell receptor (beta chain) was documented in a study of blood T cell repertoires in COVID-19. Study-level information: From T cells, B-cell-depleted T cells, or PBMCs came the material, which was cDNA or gDNA.

TCRdb's table, derived via immunoSEQ multiplex PCR, lists solely in-frame clones and lacks some. The data show about 150,000 clones, 79% seen once. This CDR3 region has 13 residues. Germline lookup yields CDR1 KGHDR and CDR2 SFDVKD. Trimming took off 6 bases at V and 0 bases at J, with 6 bases between the two ends. The chain links TRBV24-1 to TRBJ2-3; D gene ambiguous. This TCR was sampled from a man aged 50 or older with active or convalescent COVID-19. Specimen: peripheral blood. The CDR3 spells CATSYGSTDTQYF. CDR3 in DNA: TGTGCCACCAGTTACGGGAGCACAGATACGCAGTATTTT.